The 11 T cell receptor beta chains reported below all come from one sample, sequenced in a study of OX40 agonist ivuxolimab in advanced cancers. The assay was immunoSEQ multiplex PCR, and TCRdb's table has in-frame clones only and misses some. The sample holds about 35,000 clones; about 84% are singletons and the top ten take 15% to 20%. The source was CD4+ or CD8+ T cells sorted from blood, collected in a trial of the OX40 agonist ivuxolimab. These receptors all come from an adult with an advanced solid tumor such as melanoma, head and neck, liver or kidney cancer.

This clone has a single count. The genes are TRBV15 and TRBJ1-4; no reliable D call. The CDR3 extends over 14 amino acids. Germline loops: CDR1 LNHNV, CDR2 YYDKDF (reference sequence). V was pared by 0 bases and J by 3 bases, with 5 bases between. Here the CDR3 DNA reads TGTGCCACCAGCAGAGACAGTCCTAATGAAAAACTGTTTTTT. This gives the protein CATSRDSPNEKLFF.

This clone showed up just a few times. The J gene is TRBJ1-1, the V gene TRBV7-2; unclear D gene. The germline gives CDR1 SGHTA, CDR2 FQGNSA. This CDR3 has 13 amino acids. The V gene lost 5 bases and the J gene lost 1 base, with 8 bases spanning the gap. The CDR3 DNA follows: TGTGCCAGCAGCGTGGATCCGAACACTGAAGCTTTCTTT. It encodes CASSVDPNTEAFF.

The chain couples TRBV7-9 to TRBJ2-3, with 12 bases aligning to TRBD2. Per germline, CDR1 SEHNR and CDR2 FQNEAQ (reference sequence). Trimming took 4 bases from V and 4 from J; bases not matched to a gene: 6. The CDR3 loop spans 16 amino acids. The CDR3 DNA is TGTGCCAGCAGCTCCGGGACTAGCGGGCCCCCAGATACGCAGTATTTT. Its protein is CASSSGTSGPPDTQYF.

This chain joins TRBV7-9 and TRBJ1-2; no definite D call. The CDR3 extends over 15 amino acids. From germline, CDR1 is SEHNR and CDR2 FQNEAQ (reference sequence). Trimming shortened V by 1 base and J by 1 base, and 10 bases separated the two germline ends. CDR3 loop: CASSLGTGYNYGYTF. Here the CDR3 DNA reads TGTGCCAGCAGCTTAGGAACGGGATATAACTATGGCTACACCTTC.

This chain's CDR3 is CASSQGSVAGDHNEQFF. CDR3 DNA: TGCGCCAGCAGCCAAGGTTCAGTAGCGGGGGACCACAATGAGCAGTTCTTC. The chain carries TRBV4-1 and TRBJ2-1, with 9 bases lining up with TRBD2. The germline CDR1 and CDR2 sequences are MGHRA and YSYEKL. Losses at the gene ends were 1 base for V and 5 bases for J; bases not matched to a gene: 9. The CDR3 totals 17 residues.

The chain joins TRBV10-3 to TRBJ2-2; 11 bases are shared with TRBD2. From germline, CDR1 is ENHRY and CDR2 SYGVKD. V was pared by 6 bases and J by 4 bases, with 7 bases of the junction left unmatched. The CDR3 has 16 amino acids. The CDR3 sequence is CAIRPSGGYFTGELFF. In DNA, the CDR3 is TGTGCCATCAGACCTAGCGGGGGGTACTTCACCGGGGAGCTGTTTTTT.

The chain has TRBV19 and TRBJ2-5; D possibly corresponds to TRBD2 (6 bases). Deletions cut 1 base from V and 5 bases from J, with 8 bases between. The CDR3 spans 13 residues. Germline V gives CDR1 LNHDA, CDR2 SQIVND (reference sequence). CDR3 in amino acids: CASSIAGAETQYF. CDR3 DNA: TGTGCCAGTAGTATAGCGGGAGCTGAGACCCAGTACTTC.

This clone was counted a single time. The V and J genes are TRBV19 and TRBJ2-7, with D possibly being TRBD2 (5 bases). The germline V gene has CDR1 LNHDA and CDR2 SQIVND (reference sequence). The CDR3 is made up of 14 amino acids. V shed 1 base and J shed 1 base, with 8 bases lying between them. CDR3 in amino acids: CASSIAEGSYEQYF. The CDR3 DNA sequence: TGTGCCAGTAGTATAGCTGAGGGATCCTACGAGCAGTACTTC.

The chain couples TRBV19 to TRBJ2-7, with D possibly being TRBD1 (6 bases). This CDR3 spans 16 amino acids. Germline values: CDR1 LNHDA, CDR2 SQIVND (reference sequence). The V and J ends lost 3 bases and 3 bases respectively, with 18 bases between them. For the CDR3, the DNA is TGTGCCAGTAGTATTGGGGCAGGGGCAGGCCTCTACGAGCAGTACTTC. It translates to CASSIGAGAGLYEQYF.

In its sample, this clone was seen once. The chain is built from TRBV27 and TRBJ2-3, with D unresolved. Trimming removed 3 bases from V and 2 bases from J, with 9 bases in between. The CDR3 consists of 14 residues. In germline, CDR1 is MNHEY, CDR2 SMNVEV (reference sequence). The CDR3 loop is CASSLYSTTDTQYF. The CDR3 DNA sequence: TGTGCCAGCAGTTTGTACAGTACCACAGATACGCAGTATTTT.

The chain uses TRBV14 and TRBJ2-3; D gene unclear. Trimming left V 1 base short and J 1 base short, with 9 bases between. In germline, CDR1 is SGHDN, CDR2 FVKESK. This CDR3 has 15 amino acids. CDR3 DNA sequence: TGTGCCAGCAGCCAAGTTAAGTGGGGCACAGATACGCAGTATTTT. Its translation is CASSQVKWGTDTQYF.